One and the same sample provided the 32 T cell receptor beta chains below, sequenced in a study of blood T cell repertoires in COVID-19. Libraries were prepared by immunoSEQ multiplex PCR; TCRdb keeps only in-frame clonotypes and omits some of them. This sample has about 370,000 clones, with roughly nine tenths found just once. The sample taken for sequencing was PBMCs or T cells enriched from blood (not recorded which). The receptors stem from a woman between 40 and 55 years old who had been exposed to COVID-19.

The chain carries TRBV30 and TRBJ2-7; 8 bases match TRBD1. Trimming at V came to 2 bases and at J to 5 bases, leaving 8 bases not matched to a gene. The length of the CDR3 is 14 residues. Germline CDR1 reads GTSNPN; CDR2 reads SVGIG (reference sequence). CDR3 sequence: CAWSRAGGWNEQYF. As DNA, the CDR3 is TGTGCCTGGAGTAGGGCAGGGGGCTGGAACGAGCAGTACTTC.

The CDR3 DNA reads TGTGCCAGCAGCTTAAGTTCGGCGGTACCCAACAATGAGCAGTTCTTC. Translating gives CASSLSSAVPNNEQFF. The chain combines TRBV7-3 with TRBJ2-1; D unclear. Trimming took 1 base from V and 5 from J, leaving 15 bases between them. The CDR3 runs 16 residues. CDR1 is SGHTA, CDR2 FQGTGA, per germline.

This clone was recorded only once. The chain carries TRBV5-6 and TRBJ1-1; 7 positions match TRBD1. From germline, CDR1 is SGHDT and CDR2 YYEEEE. CDR3 length: 14 amino acids. V shed 4 bases, J shed 4 bases, and the junction held 7 bases outside the gene matches. The CDR3 DNA sequence: TGTGCCAGCAGCCCAGTTGACAGGGTCACTGAAGCTTTCTTT. Translated, it gives CASSPVDRVTEAFF.

The V and J genes are TRBV29-1 and TRBJ2-7, with 7 nucleotides matching TRBD1. Germline-derived CDR1 and CDR2 are SQVTM and ANQGSEA. The CDR3 totals 11 residues. The trim removed 5 bases at V and 6 bases at J, leaving 4 bases unmatched. CDR3: CSVRRGPEQYF. The CDR3, as DNA: TGCAGCGTTCGAAGGGGGCCCGAGCAGTACTTC.

The DNA for the CDR3 is TGTGCCAGCAGTTACTTAAACAGGAATAATGAGCAGTTCTTC. It yields the protein CASSYLNRNNEQFF. The rearrangement links TRBV6-2 or TRBV6-3 to TRBJ2-1; a weak D match, TRBD1 (5 bases). CDR3 size: 14 residues. The ends were cut back, 1 base at V and 7 bases at J, with 11 bases in the middle. CDR1 and CDR2 from the germline V gene are MNHEY and SVGEGT.

This chain uses TRBV7-8 with TRBJ1-5; D is uncertain. The CDR3 runs to 16 residues. In germline, CDR1 is SGHVS, CDR2 FQNEAQ. Trimming cost V 5 bases and J 0 bases, with 14 bases left between them. CDR3 nucleotide sequence: TGTGCCAGCAGCCAGAGAGGAAAAAATAGCAATCAGCCCCAGCATTTT. Translation: CASSQRGKNSNQPQHF.

The J gene is TRBJ1-1, the V gene TRBV5-4; D not resolved. Germline CDR1 reads SGHNT; CDR2 reads YYREEE (reference sequence). V gave up 3 bases and J gave up 4 bases, with 10 bases separating them. The CDR3 loop spans 13 amino acids. The CDR3 DNA reads TGTGCCAGCAGCTCGAGAGGCAGCACTGAAGCTTTCTTT. Encoded protein: CASSSRGSTEAFF.

The chain joins TRBV18 to TRBJ1-2; D is undetermined. The CDR3 totals 13 residues. In germline, CDR1 is KGHSH, CDR2 LQKENI. The V gene lost 2 bases and the J gene lost 8 bases, with 12 bases spanning the gap. DNA for the CDR3: TGTGCCAGCTCACCAAATTTTATGGAGGGCTACACCTTC. Its protein is CASSPNFMEGYTF.

This chain uses TRBV9 with TRBJ2-7, with 8 bases lining up with TRBD1. In germline, CDR1 is SGDLS, CDR2 YYNGEE. J was trimmed by 1 base and V by 4 bases; bases with no gene match: 4. The length of the CDR3 is 14 residues. The CDR3 reads CASSPRTGSYEQYF. In DNA, the CDR3 is TGTGCCAGCAGCCCAAGGACAGGGTCCTACGAGCAGTACTTC.

The chain joins TRBV10-3 to TRBJ1-3; D is possibly TRBD1 (5 bases). Germline V CDR1 and CDR2: ENHRY, SYGVKD. The CDR3 covers 15 residues. V lost 3 bases and J lost 3, with 12 bases in between. CDR3 nucleotide sequence: TGTGCCATCAGTGAATCGGGGGGTAATGGAAACACCATATATTTT. It translates to CAISESGGNGNTIYF.

The genes are TRBV7-6 and TRBJ2-3; TRBD2 might be the D (6 bases). Germline V CDR1 and CDR2: SGHVS, FNYEAQ. CDR3 length: 15 amino acids. V lost 5 bases, J lost 2 bases, and 14 bases lay in between. The CDR3 DNA is TGTGCCAGCAGCCCGAGGGGACTGCTCACAGATACGCAGTATTTT. Encoded protein: CASSPRGLLTDTQYF.

This chain joins TRBV5-4 and TRBJ2-7, with TRBD1 matching over 8 bases. Germline CDR1 reads SGHNT; CDR2 reads YYREEE (reference sequence). Trimming at V came to 0 bases and at J to 6 bases, leaving 11 bases not matched to a gene. The CDR3 length is 16 residues. CDR3: CASSLGVRGLYLEQYF. The DNA for the CDR3 is TGTGCCAGCAGCTTGGGTGTCAGGGGGCTTTACCTCGAGCAGTACTTC.

The chain links TRBV30 to TRBJ1-1, with D uncertain. Germline V gene sequence: CDR1 GTSNPN, CDR2 SVGIG (reference sequence). V lost 5 bases and J lost 6, with 10 bases in between. The CDR3 is 11 residues long. CDR3 residues: CAWAAGSEAFF. As DNA, the CDR3 is TGTGCCTGGGCCGCGGGGTCTGAAGCTTTCTTT.

The chain carries TRBV7-3 and TRBJ1-6; no clear D gene. Germline lookup yields CDR1 SGHTA and CDR2 FQGTGA. The CDR3 is 12 amino acids. Trimming took 5 bases from V and 12 from J, leaving 11 bases between them. CDR3: CASSLDEGPLHF. CDR3 coding DNA: TGTGCCAGCAGCCTAGATGAGGGACCCCTCCACTTT.

The chain combines TRBV19 with TRBJ2-3; TRBD2 agrees at 9 bases. The CDR3 is made up of 15 amino acids. Germline V lookup: CDR1 LNHDA, CDR2 SQIVND (reference sequence). The V gene end was trimmed by 3 bases and the J gene end by 6 bases; junction bases not matched to a gene: 7. The CDR3 spells CASSMSSGVPDTQYF. CDR3 sequence (DNA): TGTGCCAGTAGTATGTCTAGCGGGGTCCCGGATACGCAGTATTTT.

The rearrangement joins TRBV19 to TRBJ2-6, with a weak D call TRBD2 (7 bases). This CDR3 is built from 17 residues. V lost 6 bases and J lost 0, with 15 bases in between. Germline assignment: CDR1 LNHDA and CDR2 SQIVND (reference sequence). Here the CDR3 reads CASRDPAGHSGANVLTF. The DNA for the CDR3 is TGTGCCAGTAGAGATCCAGCGGGACACTCTGGGGCCAACGTCCTGACTTTC.

The chain is built from TRBV6-5 and TRBJ1-2; a weak D match, TRBD1 (6 bases). Trimming took off 5 bases at V and 2 bases at J, with 6 bases between the two ends. The CDR3 has 12 amino acids. The germline CDR1 and CDR2 sequences are MNHEY and SVGAGI. The CDR3 DNA is TGTGCCAGCAGTAGGGGGAACTATGGCTACACCTTC. Protein sequence: CASSRGNYGYTF.

This chain uses TRBV18 with TRBJ1-5, with D unclear. Germline CDR1 KGHSH, CDR2 LQKENI. The CDR3 loop spans 13 amino acids. Trimming stripped 6 bases from V and 1 base from J, with 7 bases between. CDR3 DNA sequence: TGTGCCAGCTCGGTACTCAGCAATCAGCCCCAGCATTTT. It encodes CASSVLSNQPQHF.

The chain uses TRBV30 and TRBJ1-3, with D possibly TRBD1 on 5 matching bases. The CDR3 is 13 residues long. Trimming cost V 0 bases and J 7 bases, with 10 bases left between them. Per germline, CDR1 GTSNPN and CDR2 SVGIG (reference sequence). Here the CDR3 DNA reads TGTGCCTGGAGTGTACAGGAGGGGAACACCATATATTTT. Translated: CAWSVQEGNTIYF.

This chain joins TRBV10-1 and TRBJ1-1, with 7 bases that match TRBD1. The V segment lost 3 bases and the J segment 1 base; nucleotides outside the gene matches: 14. Germline loops: CDR1 WNHNN, CDR2 SYGVQD (reference sequence). The CDR3 covers 18 residues. CDR3 sequence reads: CASSEGEGGTEANTEAFF. CDR3 nucleotide sequence: TGCGCCAGCAGTGAAGGTGAAGGGGGCACAGAGGCGAACACTGAAGCTTTCTTT.

This sequence joins TRBV29-1 and TRBJ1-2, with D maybe TRBD1 (5 bases). The V end lost 6 bases, the J end lost 7 bases, and 15 bases lay between the germline ends. The CDR3 covers 12 residues. Germline V gene data show CDR1 as SQVTM and CDR2 as ANQGSEA. In nucleotides, the CDR3 is TGCAGCGTCGCTACAGATACAGGTGGCTACACCTTC. Protein product: CSVATDTGGYTF.

V usage is TRBV14 and J usage is TRBJ1-1; D might be TRBD1 (5 bases). Germline V gene data show CDR1 as SGHDN and CDR2 as FVKESK. This CDR3 is 20 amino acids long. V lost 2 bases to trimming and J lost 1 base, with 26 bases between them. CDR3 nucleotides: TGTGCCAGCAGCCAACACCCATCCCTGAATGGCGGGGGGTCGAACACTGAAGCTTTCTTT. This gives the protein CASSQHPSLNGGGSNTEAFF.

The chain joins TRBV19 to TRBJ1-2; 7 nucleotides match TRBD1. The germline V gene encodes CDR1 LNHDA and CDR2 SQIVND (reference sequence). The CDR3 spans 12 residues. The junction had 9 bases not matched to a gene; V was cut back by 9 bases and J by 8 bases. CDR3 region: CASKQGNGGYTF. The CDR3 DNA follows: TGTGCCAGCAAACAGGGGAATGGGGGCTACACCTTC.

V and J are TRBV4-1 and TRBJ1-6; the match to TRBD1 covers 7 bases. Germline V CDR1 and CDR2: MGHRA, YSYEKL. The CDR3 consists of 15 residues. Losses at the gene ends were 4 bases for V and 7 bases for J; bases not matched to a gene: 7. The CDR3 loop is CASSLNDRENSPLHF. DNA for the CDR3: TGCGCCAGCAGCCTCAACGACAGGGAGAATTCACCCCTCCACTTT.

This clone was recorded once. The CDR3, as DNA: TGTGCCACCAGTGATCGGACAGGGGGCGGGCAGCCCCAGCATTTT. It translates to CATSDRTGGGQPQHF. The chain recombines TRBV24-1 with TRBJ1-5, with 11 bases lining up with TRBD1. The CDR3 totals 15 residues. The J segment lost 7 bases and the V segment lost 3 bases, leaving 4 bases of the junction unmatched. From germline, CDR1 is KGHDR and CDR2 SFDVKD.

This chain links TRBV7-9 with TRBJ1-1; D may be TRBD1 (6 bases). Germline CDR1 and CDR2: SEHNR and FQNEAQ (reference sequence). V lost 8 bases and J lost 4, with 14 bases in between. The CDR3 length is 13 residues. The CDR3 sequence: CASSGARGTEAFF. The CDR3 DNA reads TGTGCCAGCTCAGGGGCCCGGGGCACTGAAGCTTTCTTT.

V usage is TRBV6-1 and J usage is TRBJ1-2, with 8 positions matching TRBD1. Trimming cost V 2 bases and J 8 bases; bases outside gene matches: 4. There are 13 residues in the CDR3. Germline CDR1 is MNHNS and CDR2 is SASEGT. In nucleotides, the CDR3 is TGTGCCAGCAGTGAACAGGGGGCGATGGGCTACACCTTC. Amino acid sequence: CASSEQGAMGYTF.

The V gene is TRBV27, the J gene TRBJ1-2; 8 bases map to TRBD1. Germline V gene lookup returns CDR1 MNHEY and CDR2 SMNVEV (reference sequence). Trimming cost V 5 bases and J 7 bases; bases outside gene matches: 12. The CDR3 covers 15 residues. The CDR3 region is CASSPTGRGLVGYTF. CDR3 DNA sequence: TGTGCCAGCAGTCCCACGGGCAGGGGGCTAGTTGGCTACACCTTC.

The rearrangement uses TRBV5-1 and TRBJ2-1; 12 bases are a match to TRBD2. V trimming: 7 bases; J trimming: 7 bases; junction bases outside the gene matches: 3. Germline V gives CDR1 SGHRS, CDR2 YFSETQ. There are 13 residues in the CDR3. CDR3: CASAGLAGNEQFF. For the CDR3, the DNA is TGCGCCAGCGCTGGACTAGCGGGAAATGAGCAGTTCTTC.

This clone is a singleton in its sample. The chain employs TRBV7-8 and TRBJ2-7; possibly TRBD2 for D (6 bases). V was pared by 0 bases and J by 2 bases, with 20 bases between. The germline V gene encodes CDR1 SGHVS and CDR2 FQNEAQ. The CDR3 has 18 amino acids. As DNA, the CDR3 is TGTGCCAGCAGCTTAGCGAAACCCGGTTCTTGGGAGGCCTACGAGCAGTACTTC. It is translated as CASSLAKPGSWEAYEQYF.

This chain joins TRBV7-8 and TRBJ2-1, with 7 nucleotides matching TRBD2. Germline V gives CDR1 SGHVS, CDR2 FQNEAQ. There are 15 residues in the CDR3. V was clipped by 5 bases and J by 4 bases; unmatched bases: 8. CDR3 residues: CASSRPSGTYNEQFF. In DNA, the CDR3 is TGTGCCAGCAGCAGGCCCAGCGGGACTTACAATGAGCAGTTCTTC.

This chain links TRBV30 with TRBJ1-4; 8 bases fit TRBD1. In germline, CDR1 is GTSNPN, CDR2 SVGIG (reference sequence). The V and J ends lost 1 base and 5 bases, in that order; junction bases with no gene match: 3. The CDR3 loop spans 14 amino acids. CDR3 coding DNA: TGTGCCTGGAGTGCCCGACAGGGGAATGAAAAACTGTTTTTT. This translates into CAWSARQGNEKLFF.